Given below is one T cell receptor beta chain in context. Distinct nucleotide sequences in the sample also encode this CDR3. This sample was taken from a study of blood T cell repertoires in COVID-19. Overall study context: In each case, the material was cDNA or gDNA derived from T cells, B-cell-depleted T cells, or PBMCs.

With 5 bases removed from V and 4 bases from J, the gap between germline ends came to 11 bases. Germline V gives CDR1 SGHTA, CDR2 FQGTGA. The CDR3 loop spans 13 amino acids. In the study's own analysis: From reference gene primer amplification, estimates of nucleated cell counts were derived. Data came from immunoSEQ multiplex PCR; TCRdb stores just in-frame clones and leaves some out. That table supplies the V and J calls and clone size; D and trimming were determined from the DNA. The table includes roughly 120,000 clones, under 95% detected once. This clonotype was obtained from a man aged 55 to 69 with COVID-19, enrolled during active disease. V is TRBV7-3 and J is TRBJ1-1; perhaps TRBD1 as D (5 bases). Sequencing was done on a sample of peripheral blood. CDR3 sequence (DNA): TGTGCCAGCAGCCCTACGGGGGGCACTGAAGCTTTCTTT. Amino acid sequence: CASSPTGGTEAFF.